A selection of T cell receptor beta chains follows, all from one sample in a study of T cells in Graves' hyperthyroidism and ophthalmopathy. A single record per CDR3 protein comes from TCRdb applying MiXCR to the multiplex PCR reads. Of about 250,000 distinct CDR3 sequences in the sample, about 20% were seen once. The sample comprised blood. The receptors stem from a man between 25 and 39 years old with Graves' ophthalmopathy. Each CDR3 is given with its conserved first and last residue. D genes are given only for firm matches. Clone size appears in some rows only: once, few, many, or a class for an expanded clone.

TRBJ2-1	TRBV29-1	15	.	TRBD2	TGCAGCGTTAGGAGCGGGAGCAACTCCTACAATGAGCAGTTCTTC	CSVRSGSNSYNEQFF
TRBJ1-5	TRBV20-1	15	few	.	TGCAGTGCATCTCAGGGGCGGTATAGCAATCAGCCCCAGCATTTT	CSASQGRYSNQPQHF
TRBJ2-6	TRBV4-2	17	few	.	TGTGCCAGCAGCAGAGGATCAGATAGCTCTGGGGCCAACGTCCTGACTTTC	CASSRGSDSSGANVLTF
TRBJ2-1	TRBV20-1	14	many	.	TGCAGTGCTAGAGGTGGGACTCCCCCCAATGAGCAGTTCTTC	CSARGGTPPNEQFF
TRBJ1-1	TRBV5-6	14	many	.	TGTGCCAGCAGCTTGGGACACATGAACACTGAAGCTTTCTTT	CASSLGHMNTEAFF
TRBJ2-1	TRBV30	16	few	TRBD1	TGTGCCTGGAGTGTACTCAGGGGGCAGACCTACAATGAGCAGTTCTTC	CAWSVLRGQTYNEQFF
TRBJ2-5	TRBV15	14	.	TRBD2	TGTGCCACCAGCAGGAGAGGGGGTGGCGGGAGGGTGTACTTC	CATSRRGGGGRVYF
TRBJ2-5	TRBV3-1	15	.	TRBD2	TGTGCCAGCAGCCAAGTGACCCAGCGGGGAGAGACCCAGTACTTC	CASSQVTQRGETQYF
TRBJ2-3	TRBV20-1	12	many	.	TGCAGTGCTATACTAGGGACAGATACGCAGTATTTT	CSAILGTDTQYF
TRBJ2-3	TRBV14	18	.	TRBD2	TGTGCCAGCAGCCAAGATATTGGACTAGCTGCTAGCACAGATACGCAGTATTTT	CASSQDIGLAASTDTQYF
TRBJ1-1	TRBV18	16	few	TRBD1	TGTGCCAGCTCACCGACAGGGAATCCAATGAACACTGAAGCTTTCTTT	CASSPTGNPMNTEAFF
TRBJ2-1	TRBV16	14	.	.	TGTGCCAGCAGCCAATCGAGGCCGGCAAATGAGCAGTTCTTC	CASSQSRPANEQFF
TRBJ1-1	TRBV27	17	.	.	TGTGCCAGCAGTTTTAGCCGTAGGGGTCTGGCGAACACTGAAGCTTTCTTT	CASSFSRRGLANTEAFF
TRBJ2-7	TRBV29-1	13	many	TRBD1	TGCAGCACACGGACAGGGGGCTCCTACGAGCAGTACTTC	CSTRTGGSYEQYF
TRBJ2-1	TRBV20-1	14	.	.	TGCAGTGCTAGCGGGAGTGTCTCCTACAATGAGCAGTTCTTC	CSASGSVSYNEQFF
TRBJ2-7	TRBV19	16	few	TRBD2	TGTGCCAGTAGTATAGTGTTTCGGGAGGGAAGGGGCGAGCAGTACTTC	CASSIVFREGRGEQYF
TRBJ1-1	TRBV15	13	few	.	TGTGCCACCCGGCAGCTCATGAACACTGAAGCTTTCTTT	CATRQLMNTEAFF
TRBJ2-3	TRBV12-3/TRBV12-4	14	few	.	TGTGCCAGCAGTTCCGCGACAGCGCGGGATACGCAGTATTTT	CASSSATARDTQYF
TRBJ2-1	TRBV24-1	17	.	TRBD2	TGTGCCACCAGTGACCCCCTGGCTAGCGGGAGTGTTGATGAGCAGTTCTTC	CATSDPLASGSVDEQFF
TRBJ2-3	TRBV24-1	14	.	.	TGTGCCACCAGTGATTCCCGGGTTCTCGGTACGCAGTATTTT	CATSDSRVLGTQYF
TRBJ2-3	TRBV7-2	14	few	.	TGTGCCAGCAGCTTACTGATGGTAGCAGATACGCAGTATTTT	CASSLLMVADTQYF
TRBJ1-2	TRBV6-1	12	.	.	TGTGCCAGCCAGGAAATCAACTATGGCTACACCTTC	CASQEINYGYTF
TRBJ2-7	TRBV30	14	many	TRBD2	TGTGCCTGGACTCTTAGCGGGACCTTCTCCGAGCAGTACTTC	CAWTLSGTFSEQYF
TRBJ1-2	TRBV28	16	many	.	TGTGCCAGCAATCCAAGGTCAGGGCGCCATTTGGGTGGCTACACCTTC	CASNPRSGRHLGGYTF
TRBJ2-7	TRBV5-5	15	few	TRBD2	TGTGCCAGCAGCTTGGGAGCGGGGGCGTCGTACGAGCAGTACTTC	CASSLGAGASYEQYF
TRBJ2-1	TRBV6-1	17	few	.	TGTGCCAGCAGTGAATCTCGCTGGGCTAGAAAGAGGAATGAGCAGTTCTTC	CASSESRWARKRNEQFF
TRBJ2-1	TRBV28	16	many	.	TGTGCCAGCAGTTATAGACTGAACCTTTCCTACAATGAGCAGTTCTTC	CASSYRLNLSYNEQFF
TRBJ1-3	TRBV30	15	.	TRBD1	TGTGCCTGGAGTACTACAGGGGGAAGTGGAAACACCATATATTTT	CAWSTTGGSGNTIYF
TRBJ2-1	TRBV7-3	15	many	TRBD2	TGTGCCTGCAGCTTAGGCGGGAGGTCTGACAATGAGCAGTTCTTC	CACSLGGRSDNEQFF
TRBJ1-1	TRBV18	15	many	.	TGTGCCAGCTCACCAGCCCCAGGGGAGAACACTGAAGCTTTCTTT	CASSPAPGENTEAFF
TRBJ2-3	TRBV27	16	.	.	TGTGCCAGCAGCCCTGACCGGGACTCTACCACAGATACGCAGTATTTT	CASSPDRDSTTDTQYF
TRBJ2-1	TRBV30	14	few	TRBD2	TGTGCCTGGAGTACTAGCGGGAGGGTCAGGGAGCAGTTCTTC	CAWSTSGRVREQFF
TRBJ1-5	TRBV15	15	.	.	TGTGCCACCAGCGCTCGGACGGCTCGGGATCAGCCCCAGCATTTT	CATSARTARDQPQHF
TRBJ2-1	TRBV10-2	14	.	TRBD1	TGCGCCAGCAGTATAGGACAGGGGACAGGTGAGCAGTTCTTC	CASSIGQGTGEQFF
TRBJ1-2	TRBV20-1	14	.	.	TGCAGTGCTCCCCCGACAACGGAAAGCTATGGCTACACCTTC	CSAPPTTESYGYTF
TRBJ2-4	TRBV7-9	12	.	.	TGTGCCAGCAGCTTAACTGGAAACATTCAGTACTTC	CASSLTGNIQYF
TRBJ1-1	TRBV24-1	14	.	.	TGTGCCACCAGTGCACGGGGCAAGAACACTGAAGCTTTCTTT	CATSARGKNTEAFF
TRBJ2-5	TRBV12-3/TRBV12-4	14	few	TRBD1	TGTGCCAGCAGTCCCTTCAGGGGGCAGGAGACCCAGTACTTC	CASSPFRGQETQYF
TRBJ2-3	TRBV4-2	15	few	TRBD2	TGTGCCAGCAGCCGAGACGGGGGGTCCACAGATACGCAGTATTTT	CASSRDGGSTDTQYF
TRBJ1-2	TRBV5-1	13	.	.	TGCGCCAGCAGCTTTCCAGGGCAAAATGGCTACACCTTC	CASSFPGQNGYTF
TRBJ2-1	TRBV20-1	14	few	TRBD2	TGCAGTGCTAGCAGCGGGGCCTCCTACAATGAGCAGTTCTTC	CSASSGASYNEQFF
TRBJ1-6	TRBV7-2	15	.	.	TGTGCCAGCAGTTCGAGTAGAGGGAATAATTCACCCCTCCACTTT	CASSSSRGNNSPLHF
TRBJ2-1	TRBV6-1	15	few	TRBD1	TGTGCCAGCAGTACGGGACAGACCTCCTACAATGAGCAGTTCTTC	CASSTGQTSYNEQFF
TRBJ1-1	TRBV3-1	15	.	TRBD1	TGTGCCAGCAGCCAACTAGCCACAGGGGGCACGCGAGCTTTCTTT	CASSQLATGGTRAFF
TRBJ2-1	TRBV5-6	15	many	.	TGTGCCAGCAGCTCGGGACCGGTCTCCTACAATGAGCAGTTCTTC	CASSSGPVSYNEQFF
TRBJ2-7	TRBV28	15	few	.	TGTACCAGCAGTTCCCTCGGACGGGGGCGCTACGAGCAGTACTTC	CTSSSLGRGRYEQYF
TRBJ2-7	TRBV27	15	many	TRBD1	TGTGCCAGCAGCAGGACGGGACAGGGGTTCCACGAGCAGTACTTC	CASSRTGQGFHEQYF
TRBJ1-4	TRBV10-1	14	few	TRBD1	TGCGCCAGCAGTGACGGGACAGCGCATGAAAAACTGTTTTTT	CASSDGTAHEKLFF
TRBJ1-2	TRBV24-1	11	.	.	TGTGCCACCAGTGATTCGGTCGACTACACCTTC	CATSDSVDYTF
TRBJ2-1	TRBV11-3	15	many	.	TGTGCCAGCAGCTTAGATCGGTCCACCTACAATGAGCAGTTCTTC	CASSLDRSTYNEQFF
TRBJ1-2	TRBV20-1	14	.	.	TGCAGTGCAAGCGCCGGCAGGGTATACTATGGCTACACCTTC	CSASAGRVYYGYTF
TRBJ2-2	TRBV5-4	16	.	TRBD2	TGTGCCAGCAGCTTGGAGTCTAGCGGGAACACCGGGGAGCTGTTTTTT	CASSLESSGNTGELFF
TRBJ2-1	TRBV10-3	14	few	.	TGTGCCATCAGTGCCGGGGGCTCCTACAATGAGCAGTTCTTC	CAISAGGSYNEQFF